This TCR beta chain originates from a study of blood T cell repertoires in COVID-19. On the study more broadly: The origin of the acute and convalescent COVID-19 samples was the United States, Italy and Spain.

Original methodology: Researchers report that nucleated cell counts were estimated from reference gene primer amplification. TCRdb's table, derived via immunoSEQ multiplex PCR, lists solely in-frame clones and lacks some. From that table come the V and J calls and clone size; the DNA was used to work out D and trimming. The data contain some 200,000 clones, over 60% of them singletons. Germline V gene sequence: CDR1 LGHNA, CDR2 YSLEER. Trimming left V 0 bases short and J 0 bases short, with 9 bases between. CDR3 length: 17 residues. The receptor comes from a woman aged 70 to 79 with acute or convalescent COVID-19. The V and J genes are TRBV4-3 and TRBJ2-6, with D maybe TRBD1 (5 bases). The sample was peripheral blood. As DNA, the CDR3 is TGCGCCAGCAGCCAAGACGACCAGGGCTCTGGGGCCAACGTCCTGACTTTC. Amino acids: CASSQDDQGSGANVLTF.